This TCR beta chain was retrieved from a study of cytomegalovirus exposure and HLA in healthy donors. It was with 60 Vbeta and 13 Jbeta primers that the PCR ran. Profiling relied on immunoSEQ multiplex PCR, and the TCRdb table lists in-frame clones only, not all of them. This sample has some 200,000 clones, with 55% to 75% found just once. This clone was seen once. The receptor comes from a man aged 35-49 years in good health and CMV-seropositive. What was sequenced was PBMCs.

The CDR3 spells CASSLTLPDRGENSPLHF. CDR3 nucleotides: TGCGCCAGCAGCTTGACCCTTCCCGACAGGGGGGAGAATTCACCCCTCCACTTT. J is TRBJ1-6 and V is TRBV5-1, with TRBD1 matching over 9 bases. The trim removed 1 base at V and 7 bases at J, leaving 12 bases unmatched. The CDR3 loop spans 18 amino acids. CDR1 is SGHRS and CDR2 is YFSETQ in the germline V gene.